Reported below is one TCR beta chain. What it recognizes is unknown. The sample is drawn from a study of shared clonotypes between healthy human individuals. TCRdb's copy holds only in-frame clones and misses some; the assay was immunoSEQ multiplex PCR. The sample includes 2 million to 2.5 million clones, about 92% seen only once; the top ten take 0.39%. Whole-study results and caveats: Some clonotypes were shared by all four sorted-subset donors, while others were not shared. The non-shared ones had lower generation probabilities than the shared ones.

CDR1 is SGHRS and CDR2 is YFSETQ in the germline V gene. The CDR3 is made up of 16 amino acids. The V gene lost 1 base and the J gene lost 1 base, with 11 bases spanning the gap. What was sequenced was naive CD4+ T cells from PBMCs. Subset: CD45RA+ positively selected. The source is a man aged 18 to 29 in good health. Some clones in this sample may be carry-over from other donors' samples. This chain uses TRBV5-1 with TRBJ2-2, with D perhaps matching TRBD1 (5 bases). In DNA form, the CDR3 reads TGCGCCAGCAGCTTGTTTGGGGCCCTGAACACCGGGGAGCTGTTTTTT. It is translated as CASSLFGALNTGELFF.